This T cell receptor (beta chain) appears in the sequencing data of a study of blood T cells in healthy people across ages (dated by TCRdb to the mid-2010s). Broadly, across the study: In model experiments, template switching captured about one uniquely barcoded TCR beta cDNA molecule for every two T cells. To avoid experimental bias, donors of different ages were distributed randomly across sequencing lanes. Using deep sequencing normalized with unique cDNA molecular identifiers, the study measured how TCR beta repertoire diversity changes with age. For two donors (one aged 18 to 30 and one aged 80 or older), the study analyzed two additional independent replicas of 1 million unique cDNA reads from the same blood draw. The donors were divided into four age groups: young (average approximately 15 years), middle-aged (about 40), aged (about 62) and long-lived (about 84). Here is what the overall study found, with its caveats: Donor CMV infection status was unknown, potentially confounding age-related changes in expanded clonotypes. There was a strong correlation between observed TCR beta diversity and the percentage of naive T cells measured by flow cytometry. Estimates of total diversity from one million sequenced T cells were regarded as lower bounds and underestimates. Because profiling used bulk unsorted PBMCs, naive and antigen-experienced compartments could not be compared conclusively. Observed TCR beta diversity per million T cells fell roughly linearly with age, and a significant reduction was already apparent by age around 44. Compared with the aged group, more naive CD4+ T cells, fewer expanded clones and increased TCR diversity were shown by the long-lived group, suggesting age selection.

Preparation of the library involved 5' RACE. Data came from an Illumina HiSeq 2500. A second PCR of roughly 7 to 11 cycles was performed with a sample-barcoded 5' primer and a J-beta primer mix. A unique molecular identifier was introduced onto each TCR beta cDNA molecule by a template-switch 5' adaptor carrying 12 random nucleotides. Each sample yielded at least 3 million CDR3-containing paired-end reads. All of the RNA was converted into first-strand cDNA using the Mint cDNA synthesis kit, with a TRBC-specific oligonucleotide serving as the primer. Following uracil-DNA glycosylase treatment, a first 18-cycle PCR with universal primers M1SS and BC2_uni_R was performed on all cDNA. Under the source paper's analysis protocol: Each sample was normalized by randomly selecting 1 million high-quality reads, each carrying a distinct molecular identifier. Reads sharing molecular identifiers were discarded rather than binned into consensus sequences. MiTCR, with a Q25 quality threshold and the strictest error-elimination algorithm, was used for CDR3 identification, clonotype clustering and error correction. A nonparametric unseen species model using Euler transformation provided a lower-bound estimate of total TCR beta diversity. TCRdb trimmed the raw reads at Q25, called clones with MiXCR and kept productive beta chains. CDR3 protein duplicates are merged, each entry listing the most common genes and DNA. These V and J calls are TCRdb output, not the study's own analysis. The sample table lists over 1,200,000 distinct CDR3 sequences, around 59% of them with a count of one. The top ten clonotypes cover more than 6% of the sample.

The CDR3 runs 13 amino acids, cysteine and phenylalanine included. Just CDR3 DNA is preserved here, 39 bases in frame from base 1. V is cut by 5 bases and J by 1 base, and the space between the germline ends is 9 bases. The germline V gene encodes CDR1 MNHEY and CDR2 SMNVEV (reference sequence). This clonotype was counted a few times. It lacks a known antigen. Base qualities are missing; no much larger clone stands one base away. The approximately 39 donors, aged about 6 to 95 years, were systemically healthy Caucasian individuals from Russia. Approximately 11 milliliters of peripheral blood were drawn from each donor into EDTA-treated Vacutainer tubes. Ficoll-Paque density-gradient centrifugation was used to isolate PBMCs, with at least 6 million per sample. Total RNA, at least 6 micrograms per sample, was extracted from PBMCs with Trizol reagent. For every donor, flow cytometry on a PBMC aliquot measured the percentage of naive CD45RAhigh/CD27high T cells.

The rearrangement combines TRBV27 with TRBJ2-7, with an unclear D gene assignment. Sequencing used blood. The source of this sequence is a man in his late teens or twenties in good health. In nucleotides, the sequence is TGTGCCAGCAGTCAGATGGGTTCCTACGAGCAGTACTTC. Its translation reads: CASSQMGSYEQYF.